This T cell receptor beta chain was identified during a study of T-cell reconstitution after alpha-beta-depleted transplantation in children. This CDR3 contains 14 residues. The V end lost 7 bases, the J end lost 2 bases, and 15 bases lay between the germline ends. Per germline, CDR1 SGHVS and CDR2 FQNEAQ. Study-level points and caveats: By about two months after transplant, alpha-beta T cells reportedly arose from several hundred graft clones that had expanded. Once a year had passed after transplant, T-cell counts and diversity came mostly from newly produced T cells. Recipient T cells and thymic progenitors that survived were the source of the high TCRbeta diversity seen at day 60 in some patients.

Unique molecular identifiers were used to barcode this TCRbeta library. MiXCR, run by TCRdb on the PCR reads, gives a single entry per CDR3 protein. Of 490,000 or so distinct CDR3 sequences in the sample, under 12% are singletons; the top ten hold 2% to 2.5%. This clonotype was detected ten times or more. Its antigen remains unknown. The sequencing here drew on PBMCs, taken before TCRalphabeta/CD19-depleted stem cell transplant. The V and J genes are TRBV7-8 and TRBJ2-7, with D hard to call. This receptor was identified in a child aged 2 to 10 with inherited bone marrow failure, due to receive a stem cell transplant. CDR3 sequence: CASTPYRVPYEQYF. The CDR3 bases are TGTGCCAGCACCCCTTATAGGGTCCCCTACGAGCAGTACTTC.